This T cell receptor (beta chain) was identified during a study of identical twins. TCRdb ran MiXCR on the 5' RACE reads and lists one entry per CDR3 protein. The table has over 550,000 distinct CDR3 sequences, under 8.5% seen once. Study findings and constraints: Cord blood beta clonotypes that were abundant carried fewer insertions, and memory repertoires showed no such trend.

V lost 0 bases and J lost 7; bases outside the gene matches: 14. The CDR3 length is 17 residues. Germline values: CDR1 SEHNR, CDR2 FQNEAQ (reference sequence). Donors were all healthy Caucasians. This clonotype was seen a handful of times. The target antigen is unknown. The data were also submitted as part of a second study, on yellow fever vaccine responses in identical twins.

The specimen was PBMCs. The V and J genes are TRBV7-9 and TRBJ2-7; 8 bases are a match to TRBD2. The source is a young woman in good health. CDR3: CASSLAHRLAGGEEQYV. CDR3 coding DNA: TGTGCCAGCAGCTTAGCACACCGTCTCGCGGGGGGTGAGGAGCAGTACGTC.